This record concerns one TCR beta chain sequence. Trimming removed 6 bases from V and 3 bases from J, with 15 bases in between. Germline V gene data show CDR1 as ENHRY and CDR2 as SYGVKD. This CDR3 has 14 amino acids. The sample originates from a study of blood T cell repertoires in COVID-19. Study in general: Samples taken during acute and convalescent COVID-19 were collected in the United States, Italy and Spain. PBMCs, B-cell-depleted T cells, or T cells provided the cDNA or gDNA that made up the material.

In the source study's methods: Nucleated cell counts were estimated from reference gene primer amplification. TCRdb's table, derived via immunoSEQ multiplex PCR, lists solely in-frame clones and lacks some. V, J and clone size were drawn from that table, and D and trimming were deduced from the DNA. The sample contains about 200,000 clones, 85% to 90% of which appear only once. The sequenced material came from peripheral blood. This TCR came from a man aged 18-30 years with active or convalescent COVID-19. The chain has TRBV10-3 and TRBJ2-7, with D possibly being TRBD1 (6 bases). The CDR3 DNA sequence: TGTGCCATCAGCGACAAGAGGGGGAACTACGAGCAGTACTTC. This gives the protein CAISDKRGNYEQYF.